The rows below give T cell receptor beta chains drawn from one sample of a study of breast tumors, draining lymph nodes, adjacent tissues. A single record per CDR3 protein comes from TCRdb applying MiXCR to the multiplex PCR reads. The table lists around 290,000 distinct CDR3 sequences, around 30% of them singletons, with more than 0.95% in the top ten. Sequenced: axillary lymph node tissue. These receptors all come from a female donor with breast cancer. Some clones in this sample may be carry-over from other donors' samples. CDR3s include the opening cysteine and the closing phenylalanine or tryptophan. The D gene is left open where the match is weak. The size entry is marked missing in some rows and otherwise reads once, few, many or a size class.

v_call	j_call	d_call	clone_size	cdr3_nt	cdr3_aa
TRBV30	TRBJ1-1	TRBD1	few	TGTGCCTGGGACAGGGGCTCCACTGAAGCTTTCTTT	CAWDRGSTEAFF
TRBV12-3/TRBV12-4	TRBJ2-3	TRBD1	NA	TGTGCCAGCAGGGGACAGGGCGGCAATGAGCAGTATTTT	CASRGQGGNEQYF
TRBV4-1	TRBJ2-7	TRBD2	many	TGCGCCAGCAGCCAAGAACAAGCGGGAACGGGCCTTTATGAGCAGTACTTC	CASSQEQAGTGLYEQYF
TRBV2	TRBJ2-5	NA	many	TGTGCCAGCAGTATCACTGCCGTCGGGGAGACCCAGTACTTC	CASSITAVGETQYF
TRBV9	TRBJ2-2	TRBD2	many	TGTGCCAGCACGACTAGCGGGACTGCCGGGGAGCTGTTTTTT	CASTTSGTAGELFF
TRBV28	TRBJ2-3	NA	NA	TGTGCCAGCAGTTTGGTCCAGGGATCAGATACGCAGTATTTT	CASSLVQGSDTQYF
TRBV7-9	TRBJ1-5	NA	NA	TGTGCCAGCAGCTTACGGCCGGCAGGGAGTCAGCCCCAGCATTTT	CASSLRPAGSQPQHF
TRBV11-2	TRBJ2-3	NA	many	TGTGCCAGCAGCTTAGCTTCGGGGACTCCTCGCACAGATACGCAGTATTTT	CASSLASGTPRTDTQYF
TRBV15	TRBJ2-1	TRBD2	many	TGTGCCACCAGCAGAGCGGGGGGAGGGTCCAATGAGCAGTTCTTC	CATSRAGGGSNEQFF
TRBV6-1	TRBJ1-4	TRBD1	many	TGTGCCAGCAGTGATTCGGGACAGGGAGGTAATGAAAAACTGTTTTTT	CASSDSGQGGNEKLFF
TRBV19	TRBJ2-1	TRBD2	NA	TGTGCCAGTAGTATTGAGCTAGCGGGGCCTTCCTACAATGAGCAGTTCTTC	CASSIELAGPSYNEQFF
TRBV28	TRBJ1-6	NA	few	TGTGCCAGCAGTTTCCCCTGGGGTAATTCACCCCTCCACTTT	CASSFPWGNSPLHF
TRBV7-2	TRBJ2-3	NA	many	TGTGCCAGCAGCTTCCCAAACACAGATACGCAGTATTTT	CASSFPNTDTQYF
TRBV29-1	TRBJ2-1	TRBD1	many	TGCAGCGTTGAAGATCGAACAGGGGACAATGAGCAGTTCTTC	CSVEDRTGDNEQFF
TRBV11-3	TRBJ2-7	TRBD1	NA	TGTGCCAGCAGCTTTATTTTCGGGGCAGGGGGCTACGAGCAGTACTTC	CASSFIFGAGGYEQYF